The clone carrying this TCR beta chain was seen just once. Its antigen is undetermined. For the second PCR, which ran for about 7 to 11 cycles, a sample-barcoded 5' primer and a J-beta primer mix were used. TCRdb reprocessed the 5' RACE reads via MiXCR and lists one record per CDR3 protein. The sample has about 680,000 distinct CDR3 sequences; about 52% are singletons. This specimen comes from a study of blood T cells in healthy people across ages. Study findings and constraints: Naive CD4+ cell counts and diversity both ran higher in long-lived than in aged donors.

Donors ranged from about 6 to 95 years old and were healthy Caucasians in Russia. Every donor gave 8 to 10 milliliters of peripheral blood. Each sample gave at least 7 million isolated PBMCs. The CDR3 sequence is 15 residues long. Germline values: CDR1 LGHDT, CDR2 YNNKEL (reference sequence). V was clipped by 0 bases and J by 0 bases, with 8 bases between them. Source material: blood. This sequence was found in a woman aged 55 to 70 in good health. V usage is TRBV3-1 and J usage is TRBJ1-2; D is undetermined. The CDR3 sequence: CASSQDVGANYGYTF. The CDR3 coding sequence is TGTGCCAGCAGCCAAGATGTGGGCGCTAACTATGGCTACACCTTC. The variable domain in full, with the rest retrieved from reference TRBV3-1 and TRBJ1-2, is DTAVSQTPKYLVTQMGNDKSIKCEQNLGHDTMYWYKQDSKKFLKIMFSYNNKELIINETVPNRFSPKSPDKAHLNLHINSLELGDSAVYFCASSQDVGANYGYTFGSGTRLTVV.